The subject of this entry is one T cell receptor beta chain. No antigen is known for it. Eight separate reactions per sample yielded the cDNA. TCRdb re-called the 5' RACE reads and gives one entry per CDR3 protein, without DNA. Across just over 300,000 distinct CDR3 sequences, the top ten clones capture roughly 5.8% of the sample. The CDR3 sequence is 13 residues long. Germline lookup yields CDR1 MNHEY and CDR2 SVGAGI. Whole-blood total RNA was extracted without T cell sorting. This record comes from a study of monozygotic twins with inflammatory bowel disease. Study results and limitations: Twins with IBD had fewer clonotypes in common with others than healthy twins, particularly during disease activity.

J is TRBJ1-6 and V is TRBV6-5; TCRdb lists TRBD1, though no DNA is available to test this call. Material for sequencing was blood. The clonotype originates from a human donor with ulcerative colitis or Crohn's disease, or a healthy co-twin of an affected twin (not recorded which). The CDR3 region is CASSYTGTSPLHF.